This entry features one T cell receptor beta chain sequence. It has no known antigen specificity. Per-base qualities were not stored, and no clone one base away is much larger. This sample is drawn from a study of T cells in Graves' hyperthyroidism and ophthalmopathy (dated by TCRdb to the late 2010s). For context, the study as a whole: Peripheral blood was sampled at the time of initial diagnosis, prior to any treatment. A discovery cohort of fewer than 110 patients, approximately 45 with Graves' ophthalmopathy and about 58 with stable Graves' hyperthyroidism, was used to find distinguishing TCR V-J signatures. Prospective prediction of ophthalmopathy was tested in an independent validation cohort of some 20 hyperthyroidism patients and around 16 patients who later progressed to ophthalmopathy. The 75 to 100 discovery patients were randomly split 7:3 into training and test sets. In addition, the study compared T-cell repertoires in thyroid tissue and in blood from five to seven Graves' hyperthyroidism patients. Following sampling, methimazole starting at 30 mg daily was given to hyperthyroidism patients, and high-dose intravenous methylprednisolone was given to ophthalmopathy patients. The paper reports TCR Vbeta CDR3 sequencing of some 140 peripheral blood samples: around 45 ophthalmopathy, fewer than 80 hyperthyroidism and approximately 17 progressor patients. What the study reported, not specific to this receptor: Most expanded thyroid clonotypes (frequency above 0.001) were also found in blood, which suggests that blood repertoires may mirror thyroid immune responses. A model built on a 13 V-J signature distinguished ophthalmopathy from stable hyperthyroidism, reaching 85% to 90% sensitivity and 81.08% specificity in cross-validation and 80%/75% in testing. Sample size was not statistically predetermined, and blinding of investigators to group allocation was not performed. During validation, the model predicted progression to ophthalmopathy a median of roughly 7.1 months ahead of onset, with 70.59% sensitivity and about 75% specificity.

Stable Graves' hyperthyroidism was defined as the absence of progression to ophthalmopathy over 18 months of follow-up. Hyperthyroidism patients were aged 18 to 65 years and newly diagnosed, with disease duration of less than 2 months. Any patient with an uncontrolled infection, another autoimmune disease, pregnancy or lactation was excluded. Clinical symptoms, serum thyroxine and TRAb, thyroid ultrasound, and orbital computed tomography formed the basis for the diagnoses. PBMCs were separated from roughly 10 ml of fresh peripheral blood using Ficoll-Paque density gradient centrifugation. Total RNA was extracted using Trizol reagent, and RNA quality was assessed on an Agilent 2100 Bioanalyzer. Amplification of TCR beta CDR3 regions was carried out from RNA transcripts. The first round of RT-PCR for the TCR CDR3 was performed with the HTBI primer set and the Qiagen OneStep RT-PCR kit. The libraries were constructed in a second round of multiplex PCR and then size-selected and purified. Paired-end sequencing of the libraries was performed with 100 bp reads on an Illumina HiSeq2000. The original pipeline was this. SOAPnuke was used to process the raw data, throwing out any read that contained adapters or uncalled bases, had a mean Phred below 15, or lacked an exact constant-primer or identifier match. COPE v1.2.5 was used to merge high-quality paired reads, and clonotypes were defined as unique nucleotide sequences. MiTCR v1.1 was used to align clonotypes to the IMGT TRBV, TRBD and TRBJ reference segments. Analysis was restricted to V-J combinations with a frequency above 0.0001, which covered 99.2% of repertoires. The TCS score was defined as the ratio of F50 (clonal expansion) to E x V (chaos), calculated using BLOSUM62-based TCRdist between CDR3 peptides within each V-J. Welch's t-statistics and random forest reduced fewer than 550 V-J features to 13, which were used in a naive Bayes classifier (R e1071). Using fastp trimming at Q25 and MiXCR clonotype assembly, TCRdb reanalyzed the public sequencing data and kept in-frame beta chains. Under each unique CDR3 protein, matching rows form one entry showing the most common genes and DNA. TCRdb, not the original authors, processed these V and J calls. Recorded for this sample are 300,000 to 350,000 distinct CDR3 sequences; 15% to 20% of them occurred a single time. The biggest ten clones account for around 35% of the sample.

The CDR3 spans 13 residues, from the cysteine through the phenylalanine. This entry keeps only the CDR3 DNA: 39 bases, framed from base 1. CDR1 and CDR2 are read off the germline V gene as SQVTM and ANQGSEA. V and J are truncated by 6 bases and 2 bases respectively, leaving an intervening sequence of 14 bases. This sequence was found in a man in his thirties or forties with Graves' hyperthyroidism. The sample was blood. The rearrangement joined TRBV29-1 to TRBJ2-7, with the D gene call left open. The encoded CDR3 is CSVGNKGTYEQYF. The DNA sequence is given as TGCAGCGTGGGTAATAAGGGAACCTACGAGCAGTACTTC.